Included here is one T cell receptor beta chain sequence, with context. This clone was seen more than once but under ten times. The specificity of this receptor is unknown. Per-base quality was not reported, and no clone a single base away is much larger than it. Receptor libraries were prepared by the immunoSEQ multiplex PCR assay. TCRdb re-hosts the immuneACCESS table, in-frame sequences only. Its copies lack some clones; in the studies checked, an unresolved V gene accounts for under half of them, and the cause for the rest is not known. Recorded for this sample are almost 65,000 clones; over 80% of them occurred a single time. The biggest ten clones account for around 2.3% of the sample. This entry comes from a study of T cell changes during pregnancy in multiple sclerosis (dated by TCRdb to the late 2010s). Context from the whole study: The study examined how the T cell repertoire changed over the course of pregnancy in women with multiple sclerosis.

The CDR3 has 16 amino acids, counting the end cysteine and phenylalanine. Only the CDR3 DNA stays, 48 bases, in frame from base 1. Germline trimming amounts to 2 bases on V and 7 bases on J, with 8 as the count of junction bases outside the gene matches. According to the germline V gene, CDR1 reads SGHTA and CDR2 reads FQGNSA. Sequenced material: peripheral blood, taken in the first trimester of pregnancy. The source of this sequence is a female donor with multiple sclerosis, enrolled in a pregnancy study. The rearranged segments are TRBV7-2 and TRBJ2-7, and TRBD2 matches 13 of the central bases. Here is the DNA: TGTGCCAGCAGCTTAAATGGGGGACTAGCGGGAAGTGAGCAGTACTTC. Its protein product is CASSLNGGLAGSEQYF.